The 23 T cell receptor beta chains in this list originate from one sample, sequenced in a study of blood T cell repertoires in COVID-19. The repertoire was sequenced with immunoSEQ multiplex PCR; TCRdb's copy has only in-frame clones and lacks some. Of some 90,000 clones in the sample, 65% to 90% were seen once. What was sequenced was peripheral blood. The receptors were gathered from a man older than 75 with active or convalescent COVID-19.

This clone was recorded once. The CDR3 DNA follows: TGTGCCATCAGGCAGGGGAATGAGCAGTTCTTC. Protein: CAIRQGNEQFF. The chain employs TRBV10-3 and TRBJ2-1; D is possibly TRBD1 (6 bases). The V gene lost 6 bases and the J gene lost 7 bases, with 7 bases spanning the gap. This CDR3 is 11 amino acids long. From germline, CDR1 is ENHRY and CDR2 SYGVKD.

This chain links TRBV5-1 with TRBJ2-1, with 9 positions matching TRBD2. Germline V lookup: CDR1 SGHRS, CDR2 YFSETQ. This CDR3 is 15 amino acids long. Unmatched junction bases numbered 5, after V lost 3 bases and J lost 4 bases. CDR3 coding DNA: TGCGCCAGCAGCTCACGTACTAGCGGGTACAATGAGCAGTTCTTC. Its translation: CASSSRTSGYNEQFF.

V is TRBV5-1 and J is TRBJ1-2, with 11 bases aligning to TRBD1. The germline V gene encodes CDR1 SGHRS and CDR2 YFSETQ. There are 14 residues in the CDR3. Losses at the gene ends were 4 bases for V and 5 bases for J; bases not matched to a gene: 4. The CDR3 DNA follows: TGCGCCAGCAGCCCGGGACAGGGGGAGTATGGCTACACCTTC. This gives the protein CASSPGQGEYGYTF.

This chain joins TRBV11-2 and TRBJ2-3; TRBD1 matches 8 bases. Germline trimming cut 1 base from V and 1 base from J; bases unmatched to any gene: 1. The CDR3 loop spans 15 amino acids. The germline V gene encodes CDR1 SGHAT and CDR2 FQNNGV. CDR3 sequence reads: CASSLAGQGTDTQYF. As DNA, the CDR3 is TGTGCCAGCAGCTTAGCGGGACAGGGCACAGATACGCAGTATTTT.

The CDR3 region is CASSPRPLAGGNIQYF. Written as DNA, the CDR3 is TGCGCCAGCAGCCCACGACCCCTAGCGGGCGGAAACATTCAGTACTTC. The V call is TRBV5-1, the J call TRBJ2-4; TRBD2 matches 8 bases. J lost 6 bases, V lost 4 bases, and 12 bases had no gene match. The CDR3 has 16 amino acids. Looked up from germline, CDR1 is SGHRS and CDR2 is YFSETQ.

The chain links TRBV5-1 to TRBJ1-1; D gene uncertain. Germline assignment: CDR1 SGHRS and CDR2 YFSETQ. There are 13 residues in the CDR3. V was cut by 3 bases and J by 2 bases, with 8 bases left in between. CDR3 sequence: CASSSGINTEAFF. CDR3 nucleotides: TGCGCCAGCAGCTCTGGCATCAACACTGAAGCTTTCTTT.

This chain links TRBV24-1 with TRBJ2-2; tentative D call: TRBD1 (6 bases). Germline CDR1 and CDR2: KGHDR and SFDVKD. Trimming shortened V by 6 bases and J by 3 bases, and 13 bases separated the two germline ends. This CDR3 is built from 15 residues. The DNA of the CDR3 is TGTGCCACCAGTAGGGCAGGGGACCACACCGGGGAGCTGTTTTTT. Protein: CATSRAGDHTGELFF.

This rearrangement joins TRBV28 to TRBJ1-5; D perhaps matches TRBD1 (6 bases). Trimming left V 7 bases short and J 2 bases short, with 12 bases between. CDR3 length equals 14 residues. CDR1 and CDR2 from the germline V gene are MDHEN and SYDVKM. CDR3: CASTKNRGNQPQHF. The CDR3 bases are TGTGCCAGCACAAAGAACAGGGGCAATCAGCCCCAGCATTTT.

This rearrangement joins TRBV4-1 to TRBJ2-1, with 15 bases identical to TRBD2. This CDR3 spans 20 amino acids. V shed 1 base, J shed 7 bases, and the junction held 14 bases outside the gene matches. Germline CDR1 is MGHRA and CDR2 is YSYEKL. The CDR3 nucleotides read TGCGCCAGCAGCCAAGTACCGGGGACTAGCGGGAGGAAAGGCCTAAATGAGCAGTTCTTC. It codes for CASSQVPGTSGRKGLNEQFF.

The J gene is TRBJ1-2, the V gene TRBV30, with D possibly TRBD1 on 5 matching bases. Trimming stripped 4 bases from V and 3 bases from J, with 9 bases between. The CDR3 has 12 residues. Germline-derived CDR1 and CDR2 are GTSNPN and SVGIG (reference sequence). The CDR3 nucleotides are TGTGCCTGGACAGGGTTGGACTATGGCTACACCTTC. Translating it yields CAWTGLDYGYTF.

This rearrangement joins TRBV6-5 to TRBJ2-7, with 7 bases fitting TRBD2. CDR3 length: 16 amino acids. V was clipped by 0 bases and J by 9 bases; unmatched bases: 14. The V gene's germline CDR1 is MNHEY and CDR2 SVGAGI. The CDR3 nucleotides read TGTGCCAGCAGTTACTCTGGCTGGTGGGAGGGTCCCCCGCAGTACTTC. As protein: CASSYSGWWEGPPQYF.

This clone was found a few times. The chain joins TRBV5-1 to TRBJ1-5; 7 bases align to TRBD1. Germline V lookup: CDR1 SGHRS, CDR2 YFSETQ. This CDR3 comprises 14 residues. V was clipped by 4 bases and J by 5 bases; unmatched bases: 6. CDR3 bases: TGCGCCAGCAGCCCAGACAGGGTCGATCAGCCCCAGCATTTT. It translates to CASSPDRVDQPQHF.

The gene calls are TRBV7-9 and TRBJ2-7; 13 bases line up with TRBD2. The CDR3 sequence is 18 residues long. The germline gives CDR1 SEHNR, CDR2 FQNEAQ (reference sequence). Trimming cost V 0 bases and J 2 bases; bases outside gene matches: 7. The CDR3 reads CASSLAGTSGVKTYEQYF. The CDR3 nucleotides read TGTGCCAGCAGCTTAGCGGGGACTAGCGGGGTAAAGACCTACGAGCAGTACTTC.

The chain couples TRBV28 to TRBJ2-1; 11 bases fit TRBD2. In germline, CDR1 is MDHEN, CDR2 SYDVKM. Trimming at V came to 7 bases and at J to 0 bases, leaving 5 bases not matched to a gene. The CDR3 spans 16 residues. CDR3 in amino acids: CASTLAGGPSYNEQFF. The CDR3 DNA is TGTGCCAGCACTCTAGCGGGAGGACCCTCCTACAATGAGCAGTTCTTC. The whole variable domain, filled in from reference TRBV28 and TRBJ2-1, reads DVKVTQSSRYLVKRTGEKVFLECVQDMDHENMFWYRQDPGLGLRLIYFSYDVKMKEKGDIPEGYSVSREKKERFSLILESASTNQTSMYLCASTLAGGPSYNEQFFGPGTRLTVL.

CDR3 residues: CASSAHGTSGSYEQYF. As DNA, the CDR3 is TGTGCCAGCAGCGCACACGGGACTAGCGGATCCTACGAGCAGTACTTC. This sequence joins TRBV9 and TRBJ2-7, with 11 bases fitting TRBD2. Germline V gene sequence: CDR1 SGDLS, CDR2 YYNGEE. V shed 3 bases, J shed 1 base, and the junction held 6 bases outside the gene matches. This CDR3 spans 16 amino acids.

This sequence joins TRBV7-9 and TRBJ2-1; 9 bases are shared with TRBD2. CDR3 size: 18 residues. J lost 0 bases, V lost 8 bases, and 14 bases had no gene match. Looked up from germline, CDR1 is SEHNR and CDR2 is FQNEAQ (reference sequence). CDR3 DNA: TGTGCCAGCCAGAAAGGCCTAGCGGGATCCAACTCCTACAATGAGCAGTTCTTC. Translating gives CASQKGLAGSNSYNEQFF. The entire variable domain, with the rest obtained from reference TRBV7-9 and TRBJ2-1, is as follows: DTGVSQNPRHKITKRGQNVTFRCDPISEHNRLYWYRQTLGQGPEFLTYFQNEAQLEKSRLLSDRFSAERPKGSFSTLEIQRTEQGDSAMYLCASQKGLAGSNSYNEQFFGPGTRLTVL.

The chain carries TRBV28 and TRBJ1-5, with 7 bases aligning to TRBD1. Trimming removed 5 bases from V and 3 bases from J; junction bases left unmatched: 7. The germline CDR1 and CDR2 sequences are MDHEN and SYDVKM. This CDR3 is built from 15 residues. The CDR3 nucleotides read TGTGCCAGCAGTAGCCAAGGGGGCACCAATCAGCCCCAGCATTTT. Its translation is CASSSQGGTNQPQHF.

CDR3 amino acids: CASSNGQGGTGELFF. As DNA, the CDR3 is TGCGCCAGCAGCAACGGACAGGGTGGCACCGGGGAGCTGTTTTTT. The chain recombines TRBV5-1 with TRBJ2-2; 8 bases are a match to TRBD1. The germline CDR1 and CDR2 sequences are SGHRS and YFSETQ. V shed 4 bases, J shed 4 bases, and the junction held 6 bases outside the gene matches. CDR3 size: 15 residues.

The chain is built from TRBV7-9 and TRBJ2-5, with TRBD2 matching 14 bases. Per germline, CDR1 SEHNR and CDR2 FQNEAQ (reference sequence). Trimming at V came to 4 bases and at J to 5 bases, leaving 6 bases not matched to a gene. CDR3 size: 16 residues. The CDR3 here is CASSSGLAGVSETQYF. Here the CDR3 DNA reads TGTGCCAGCAGCTCGGGACTAGCGGGAGTATCGGAGACCCAGTACTTC.

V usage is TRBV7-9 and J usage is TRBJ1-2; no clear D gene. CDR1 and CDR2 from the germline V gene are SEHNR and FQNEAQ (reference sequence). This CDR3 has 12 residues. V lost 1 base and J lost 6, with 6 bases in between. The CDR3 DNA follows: TGTGCCAGCAGCTTAGGCGGGAATGGCTACACCTTC. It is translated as CASSLGGNGYTF. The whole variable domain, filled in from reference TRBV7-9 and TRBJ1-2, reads DTGVSQNPRHKITKRGQNVTFRCDPISEHNRLYWYRQTLGQGPEFLTYFQNEAQLEKSRLLSDRFSAERPKGSFSTLEIQRTEQGDSAMYLCASSLGGNGYTFGSGTRLTVV.

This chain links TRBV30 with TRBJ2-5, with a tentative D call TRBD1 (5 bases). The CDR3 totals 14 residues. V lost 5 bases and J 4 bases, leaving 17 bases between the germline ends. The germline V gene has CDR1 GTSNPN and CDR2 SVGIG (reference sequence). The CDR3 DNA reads TGTGCCTGGCACAGGTCAGGTGTCCGAGAGACCCAGTACTTC. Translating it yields CAWHRSGVRETQYF.

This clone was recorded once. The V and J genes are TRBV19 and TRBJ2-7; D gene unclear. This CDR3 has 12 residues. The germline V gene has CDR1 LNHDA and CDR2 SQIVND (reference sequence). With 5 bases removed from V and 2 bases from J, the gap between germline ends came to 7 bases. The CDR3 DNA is TGTGCCAGTAGTCATACACCCTACGAGCAGTACTTC. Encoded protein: CASSHTPYEQYF.

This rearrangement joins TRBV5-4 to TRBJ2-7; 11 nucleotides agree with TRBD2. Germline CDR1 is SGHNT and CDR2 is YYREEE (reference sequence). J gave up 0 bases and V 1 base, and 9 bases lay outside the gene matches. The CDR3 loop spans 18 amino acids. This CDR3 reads CASSLRYGTSGSSYEQYF. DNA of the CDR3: TGTGCCAGCAGCTTGAGGTACGGGACTAGCGGTAGCTCCTACGAGCAGTACTTC.